The subject of this entry is one T cell receptor beta chain. The data belong to a study of sequential checkpoint blockade in melanoma. Study-wide background: Randomization was 1:1 between first-line nivolumab→ipilimumab and ipilimumab→nivolumab.

The treatment was: randomized to nivolumab then ipilimumab (arm A) or the reverse (arm B). DNA-damaging chemotherapy had not been given to any patient beforehand. Sorted cells were live CD3+CD8+, lacking CD19 and CD56, from PBMCs. Trimming at V came to 3 bases and at J to 4 bases, leaving 14 bases not matched to a gene. CDR3 length: 18 amino acids. From germline, CDR1 is LGHNA and CDR2 YSLEER. The assay was immunoSEQ multiplex PCR, and TCRdb's table has in-frame clones only and misses some. Of about 25,000 clones listed, 60% to 80% were seen once; the top ten hold more than 20%. The chain employs TRBV4-3 and TRBJ2-3; 9 positions match TRBD2. This TCR derives from a human donor with melanoma. The material was CD8+ T cells sorted from blood (inferred from file names), obtained from a patient given nivolumab and ipilimumab in sequence. CDR3: CASSHPRDSGRRSDTQYF. The CDR3 bases are TGCGCCAGCAGCCACCCCAGGGATAGCGGGAGAAGGTCAGATACGCAGTATTTT.